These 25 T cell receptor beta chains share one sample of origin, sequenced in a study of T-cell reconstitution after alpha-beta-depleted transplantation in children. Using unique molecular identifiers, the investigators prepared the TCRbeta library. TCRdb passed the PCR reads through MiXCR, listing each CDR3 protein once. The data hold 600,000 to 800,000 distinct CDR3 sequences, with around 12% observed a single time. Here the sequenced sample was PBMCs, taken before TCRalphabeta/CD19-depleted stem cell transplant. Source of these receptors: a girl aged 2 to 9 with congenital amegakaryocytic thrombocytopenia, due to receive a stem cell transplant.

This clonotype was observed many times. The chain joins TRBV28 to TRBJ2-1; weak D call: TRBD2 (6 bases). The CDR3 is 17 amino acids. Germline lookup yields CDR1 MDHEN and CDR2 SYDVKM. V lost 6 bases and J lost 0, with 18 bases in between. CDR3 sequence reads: CASSRMSGLNSYNEQFF. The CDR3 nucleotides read TGTGCCAGCAGCCGAATGTCGGGACTTAACTCCTACAATGAGCAGTTCTTC. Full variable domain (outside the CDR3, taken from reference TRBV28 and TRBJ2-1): DVKVTQSSRYLVKRTGEKVFLECVQDMDHENMFWYRQDPGLGLRLIYFSYDVKMKEKGDIPEGYSVSREKKERFSLILESASTNQTSMYLCASSRMSGLNSYNEQFFGPGTRLTVL.

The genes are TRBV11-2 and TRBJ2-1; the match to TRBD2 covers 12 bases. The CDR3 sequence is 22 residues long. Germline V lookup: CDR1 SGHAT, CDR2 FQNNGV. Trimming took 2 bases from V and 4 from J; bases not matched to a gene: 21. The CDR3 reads CASSLIFGDGLAGGKGYNEQFF. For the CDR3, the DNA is TGTGCCAGCAGCTTAATCTTCGGTGATGGGCTAGCGGGAGGGAAAGGGTACAATGAGCAGTTCTTC. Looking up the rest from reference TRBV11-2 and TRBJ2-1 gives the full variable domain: EAGVAQSPRYKIIEKRQSVAFWCNPISGHATLYWYQQILGQGPKLLIQFQNNGVVDDSQLPKDRFSAERLKGVDSTLKIQPAKLEDSAVYLCASSLIFGDGLAGGKGYNEQFFGPGTRLTVL.

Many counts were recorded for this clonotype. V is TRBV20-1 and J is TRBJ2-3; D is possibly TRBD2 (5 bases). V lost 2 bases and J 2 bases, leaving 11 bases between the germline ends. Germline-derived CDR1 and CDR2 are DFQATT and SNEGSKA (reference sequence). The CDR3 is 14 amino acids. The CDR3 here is CSARPASSTDTQYF. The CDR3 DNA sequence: TGCAGTGCTAGACCGGCTAGCTCCACAGATACGCAGTATTTT.

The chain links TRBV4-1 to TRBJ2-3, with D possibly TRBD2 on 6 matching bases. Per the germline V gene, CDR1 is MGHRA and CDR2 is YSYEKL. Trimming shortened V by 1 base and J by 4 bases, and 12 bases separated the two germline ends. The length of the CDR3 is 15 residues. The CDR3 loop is CASSQGYGGPDTQYF. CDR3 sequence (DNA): TGCGCCAGCAGCCAAGGCTACGGGGGTCCAGATACGCAGTATTTT.

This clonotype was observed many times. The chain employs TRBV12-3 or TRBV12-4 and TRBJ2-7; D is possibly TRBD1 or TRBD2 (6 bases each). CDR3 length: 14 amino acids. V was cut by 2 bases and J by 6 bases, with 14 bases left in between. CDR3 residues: CASSLIRGLGEQYF. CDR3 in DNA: TGTGCCAGCAGTTTAATCCGGGGGCTCGGCGAGCAGTACTTC.

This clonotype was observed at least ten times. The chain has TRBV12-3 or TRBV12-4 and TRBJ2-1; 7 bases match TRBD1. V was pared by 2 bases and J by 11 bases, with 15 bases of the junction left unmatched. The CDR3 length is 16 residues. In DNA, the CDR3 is TGTGCCAGCAGTTTACCCGGGACAGTCGACCCCCAAAAGCAGTTCTTC. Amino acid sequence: CASSLPGTVDPQKQFF.

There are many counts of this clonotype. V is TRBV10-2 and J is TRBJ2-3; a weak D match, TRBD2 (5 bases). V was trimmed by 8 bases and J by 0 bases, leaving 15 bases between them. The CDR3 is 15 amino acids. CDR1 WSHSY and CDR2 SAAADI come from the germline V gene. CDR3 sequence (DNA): TGCGCCAGCCACCCCCTTGAGGGTAGCACAGATACGCAGTATTTT. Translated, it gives CASHPLEGSTDTQYF.

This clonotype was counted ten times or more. CDR3 in amino acids: CASSYLGLAGHDTQYF. The DNA for the CDR3 is TGCGCCAGCAGCTACCTAGGACTAGCGGGACATGATACGCAGTATTTT. This chain connects TRBV5-1 to TRBJ2-3, with 12 bases aligning to TRBD2. With V trimmed by 3 bases and J by 6 bases, 8 bases remained unmatched. The CDR3 sequence is 16 residues long. Germline CDR1 reads SGHRS; CDR2 reads YFSETQ.

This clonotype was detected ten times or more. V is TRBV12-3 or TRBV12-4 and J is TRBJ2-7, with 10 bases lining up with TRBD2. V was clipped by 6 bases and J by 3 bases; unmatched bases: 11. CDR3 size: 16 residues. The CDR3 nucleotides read TGTGCCAGCAGCCTAGGCCCACTAGCGGGGTACTACGAGCAGTACTTC. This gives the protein CASSLGPLAGYYEQYF.

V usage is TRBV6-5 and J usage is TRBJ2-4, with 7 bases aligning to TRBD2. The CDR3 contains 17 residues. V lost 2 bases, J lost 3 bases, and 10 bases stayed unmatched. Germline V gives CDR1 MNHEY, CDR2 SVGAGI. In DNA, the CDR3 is TGTGCCAGCAGTTACGCCGTTGGGGGGGGGGACAAAAACATTCAGTACTTC. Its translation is CASSYAVGGGDKNIQYF.

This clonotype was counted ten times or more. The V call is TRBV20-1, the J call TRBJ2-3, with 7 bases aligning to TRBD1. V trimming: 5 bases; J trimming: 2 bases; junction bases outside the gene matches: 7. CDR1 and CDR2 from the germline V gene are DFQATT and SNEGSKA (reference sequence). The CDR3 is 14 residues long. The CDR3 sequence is CSAARDSSTDTQYF. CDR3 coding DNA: TGCAGTGCTGCCCGGGACAGCTCCACAGATACGCAGTATTTT.

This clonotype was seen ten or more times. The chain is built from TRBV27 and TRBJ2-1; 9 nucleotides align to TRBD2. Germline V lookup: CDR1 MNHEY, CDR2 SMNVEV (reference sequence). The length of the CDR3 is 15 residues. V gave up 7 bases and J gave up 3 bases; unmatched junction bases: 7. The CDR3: CASTQRLAVYNEQFF. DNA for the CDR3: TGTGCCAGCACCCAAAGACTAGCGGTCTACAATGAGCAGTTCTTC.

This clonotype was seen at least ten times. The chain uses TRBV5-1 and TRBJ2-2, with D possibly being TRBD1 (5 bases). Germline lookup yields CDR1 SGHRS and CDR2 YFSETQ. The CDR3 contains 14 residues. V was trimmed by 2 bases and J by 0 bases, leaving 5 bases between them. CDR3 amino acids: CASSLQANTGELFF. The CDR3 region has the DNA TGCGCCAGCAGCTTACAGGCGAACACCGGGGAGCTGTTTTTT.

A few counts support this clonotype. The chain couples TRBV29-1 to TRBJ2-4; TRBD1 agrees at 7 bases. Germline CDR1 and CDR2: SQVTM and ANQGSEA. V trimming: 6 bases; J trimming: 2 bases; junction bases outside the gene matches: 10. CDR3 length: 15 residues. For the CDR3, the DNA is TGCAGCGTAGCCCTTGAGGGGGCAACCAAAAACATTCAGTACTTC. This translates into CSVALEGATKNIQYF.

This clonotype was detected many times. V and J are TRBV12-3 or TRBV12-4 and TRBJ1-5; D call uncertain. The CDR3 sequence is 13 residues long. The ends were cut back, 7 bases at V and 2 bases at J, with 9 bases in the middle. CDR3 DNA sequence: TGTGCCAGCACCCGTGGGGGCAATCAGCCCCAGCATTTT. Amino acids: CASTRGGNQPQHF.

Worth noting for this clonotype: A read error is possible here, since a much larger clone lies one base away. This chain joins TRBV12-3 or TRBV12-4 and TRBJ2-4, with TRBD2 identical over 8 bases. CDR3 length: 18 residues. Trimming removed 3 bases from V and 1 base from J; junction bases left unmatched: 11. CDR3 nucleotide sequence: TGTGCCAGCAGTTTCTACGGGAGGGCCGATCTCGCCAAAAACATTCAGTACTTC. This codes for CASSFYGRADLAKNIQYF.

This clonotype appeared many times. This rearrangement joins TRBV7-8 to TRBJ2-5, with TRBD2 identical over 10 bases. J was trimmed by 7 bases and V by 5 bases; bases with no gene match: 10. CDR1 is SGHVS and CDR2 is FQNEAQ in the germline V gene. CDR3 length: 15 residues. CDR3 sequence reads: CASSKTSGWMGTQYF. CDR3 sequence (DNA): TGTGCCAGCAGCAAGACTAGCGGGTGGATGGGGACCCAGTACTTC.

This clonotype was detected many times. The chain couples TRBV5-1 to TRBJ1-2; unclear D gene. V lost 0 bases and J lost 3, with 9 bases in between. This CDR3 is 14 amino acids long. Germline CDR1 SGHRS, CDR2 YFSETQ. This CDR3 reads CASSLEGGYYGYTF. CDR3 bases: TGCGCCAGCAGCTTGGAAGGAGGGTACTATGGCTACACCTTC.

The CDR3 nucleotides read TGTGCCAGCAGCTTTTCCCGATTTGGGGACAGTGAAGAGACCCAGTACTTC. Residues: CASSFSRFGDSEETQYF. This chain connects TRBV11-2 to TRBJ2-5, with TRBD1 identical over 7 bases. Per germline, CDR1 SGHAT and CDR2 FQNNGV. The CDR3 consists of 17 residues. Trimming at V came to 3 bases and at J to 3 bases, leaving 13 bases not matched to a gene.

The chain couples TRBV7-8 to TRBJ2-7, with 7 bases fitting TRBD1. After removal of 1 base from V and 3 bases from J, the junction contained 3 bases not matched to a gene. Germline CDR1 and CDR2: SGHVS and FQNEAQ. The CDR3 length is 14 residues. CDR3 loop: CASSLEGQNYEQYF. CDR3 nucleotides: TGTGCCAGCAGCTTAGAGGGACAGAACTACGAGCAGTACTTC.

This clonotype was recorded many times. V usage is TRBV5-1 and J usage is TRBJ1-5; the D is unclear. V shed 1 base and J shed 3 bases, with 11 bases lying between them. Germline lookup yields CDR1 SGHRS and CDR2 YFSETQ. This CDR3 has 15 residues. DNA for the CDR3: TGCGCCAGCAGCTTGCTGGGAGAGTACAATCAGCCCCAGCATTTT. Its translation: CASSLLGEYNQPQHF.

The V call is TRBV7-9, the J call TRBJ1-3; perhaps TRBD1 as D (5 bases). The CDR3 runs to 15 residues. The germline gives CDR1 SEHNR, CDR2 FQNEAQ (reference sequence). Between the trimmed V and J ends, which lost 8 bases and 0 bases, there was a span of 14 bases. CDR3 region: CASGRQLTSGNTIYF. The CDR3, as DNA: TGTGCCAGCGGCAGACAGTTGACCTCTGGAAACACCATATATTTT.

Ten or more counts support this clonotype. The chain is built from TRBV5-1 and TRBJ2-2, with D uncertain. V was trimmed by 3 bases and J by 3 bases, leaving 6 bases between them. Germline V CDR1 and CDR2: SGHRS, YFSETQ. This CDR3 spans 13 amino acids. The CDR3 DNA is TGCGCCAGCAGCTCGACCGACACCGGGGAGCTGTTTTTT. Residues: CASSSTDTGELFF.

In nucleotides, the CDR3 is TGTGCCAGCAGTGATGTCGGCACTACAGATACGCAGTATTTT. It codes for CASSDVGTTDTQYF. The chain links TRBV25-1 to TRBJ2-3; D uncertain. Per the germline V gene, CDR1 is MGHDK and CDR2 is SYGVNS. The ends were cut back, 3 bases at V and 3 bases at J, with 10 bases in the middle. The CDR3 runs to 14 residues. Variable domain in full (rest from reference TRBV25-1 and TRBJ2-3): EADIYQTPRYLVIGTGKKITLECSQTMGHDKMYWYQQDPGMELHLIHYSYGVNSTEKGDLSSESTVSRIRTEHFPLTLESARPSHTSQYLCASSDVGTTDTQYFGPGTRLTVL.

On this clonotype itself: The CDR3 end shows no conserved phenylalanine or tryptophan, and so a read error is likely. The CDR3 nucleotides read TGTGCCAGCCGTGACCCCTACGAGCAGTACTTG. Translated, it gives CASRDPYEQYL. V is TRBV12-3 or TRBV12-4 and J is TRBJ2-7, with no clear D. The CDR3 runs to 11 residues. With 8 bases removed from V and 2 bases from J, the gap between germline ends came to 7 bases.